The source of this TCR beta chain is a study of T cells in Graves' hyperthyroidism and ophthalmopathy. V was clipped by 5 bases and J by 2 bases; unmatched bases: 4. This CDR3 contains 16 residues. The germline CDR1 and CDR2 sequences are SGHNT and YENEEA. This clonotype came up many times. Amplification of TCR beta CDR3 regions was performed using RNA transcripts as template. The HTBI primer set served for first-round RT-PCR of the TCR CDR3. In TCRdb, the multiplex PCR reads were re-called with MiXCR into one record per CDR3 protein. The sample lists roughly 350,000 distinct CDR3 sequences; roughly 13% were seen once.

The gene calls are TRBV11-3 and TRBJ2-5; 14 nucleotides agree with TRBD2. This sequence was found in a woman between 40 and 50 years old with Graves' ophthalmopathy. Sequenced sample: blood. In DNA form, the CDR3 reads TGTGCCAGCAGCCCGGGACTAGCGGGGGTACAAGAGACCCAGTACTTC. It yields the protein CASSPGLAGVQETQYF.